The entry below gives a single T cell receptor (beta chain) sequence along with its context. Antigen unknown. The sample originates from a study of CD8 T cells in ankylosing spondylitis. General study points: A subset of motif variants has previously been described in the synovial fluid and blood of reactive arthritis. Disease-linked clones were reportedly significantly enriched in matched ankylosing spondylitis synovial fluid.

The authors made TCR beta libraries by quantitative 5'-RACE with molecular barcodes. TCRdb ran MiXCR on the 5' RACE reads and lists one entry per CDR3 protein. The sample shows about 18,000 distinct CDR3 sequences, over 7% of them seen only once. V lost 3 bases, J lost 3 bases, and 8 bases stayed unmatched. This CDR3 contains 18 residues. This chain uses TRBV12-3 or TRBV12-4 with TRBJ2-6; 10 bases line up with TRBD2. The clonotype comes from a male donor with ankylosing spondylitis or in good health (not recorded which). The sequenced sample consisted of blood. The CDR3 DNA is TGTGCCAGCAGTTTCCCGAGCGGGGGGGTAAATGGGGCCAACGTCCTGACTTTC. Translated, it gives CASSFPSGGVNGANVLTF.